The present TCR beta chain was sequenced within a study of blood T cell repertoires in COVID-19. In the study overall: The analysed material was cDNA or gDNA that came from T cells, B-cell-depleted T cells, or PBMCs.

Sequenced by immunoSEQ multiplex PCR; TCRdb stores in-frame clones only, minus some. The table has some 190,000 clones, 80% to 90% seen once. The CDR3 contains 14 residues. Trimming removed 4 bases from V and 2 bases from J, with 11 bases in between. The germline V gene has CDR1 SGHRS and CDR2 YFSETQ. The TCR sequence derives from a human donor with active or convalescent COVID-19. The donor label of this sample is uncertain. Material: peripheral blood. The V and J genes are TRBV5-1 and TRBJ2-3, with TRBD2 as a possible D gene (5 bases). The CDR3 loop reads CASSPGLPTDTQYF. CDR3 sequence (DNA): TGCGCCAGCAGCCCAGGACTTCCCACAGATACGCAGTATTTT.